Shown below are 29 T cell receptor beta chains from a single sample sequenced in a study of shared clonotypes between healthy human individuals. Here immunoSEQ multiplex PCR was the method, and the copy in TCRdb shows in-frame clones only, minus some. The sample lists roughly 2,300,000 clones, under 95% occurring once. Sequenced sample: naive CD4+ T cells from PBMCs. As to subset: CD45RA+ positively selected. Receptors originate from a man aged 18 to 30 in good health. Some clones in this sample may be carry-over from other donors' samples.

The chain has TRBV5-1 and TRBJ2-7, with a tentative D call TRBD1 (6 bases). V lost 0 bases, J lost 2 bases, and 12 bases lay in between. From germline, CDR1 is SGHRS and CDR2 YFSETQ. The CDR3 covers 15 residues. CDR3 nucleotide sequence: TGCGCCAGCAGCTTGGAGGTCACAGGGCCCTACGAGCAGTACTTC. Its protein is CASSLEVTGPYEQYF.

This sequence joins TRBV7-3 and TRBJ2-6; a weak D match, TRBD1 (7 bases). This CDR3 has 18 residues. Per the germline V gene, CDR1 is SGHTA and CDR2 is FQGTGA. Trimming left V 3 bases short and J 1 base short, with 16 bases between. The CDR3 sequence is CASSFQGGGGSGANVLTF. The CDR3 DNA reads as TGTGCCAGCAGCTTCCAAGGAGGGGGCGGGTCTGGGGCCAACGTCCTGACTTTC.

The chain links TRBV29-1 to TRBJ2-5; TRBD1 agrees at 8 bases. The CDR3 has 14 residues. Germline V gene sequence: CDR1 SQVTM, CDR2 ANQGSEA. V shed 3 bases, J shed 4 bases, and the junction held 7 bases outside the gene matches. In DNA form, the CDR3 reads TGCAGCGTTGAGCGGGACAGGCGGCGAGAGACCCAGTACTTC. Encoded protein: CSVERDRRRETQYF. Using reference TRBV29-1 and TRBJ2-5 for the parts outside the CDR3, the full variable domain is SAVISQKPSRDICQRGTSLTIQCQVDSQVTMMFWYRQQPGQSLTLIATANQGSEATYESGFVIDKFPISRPNLTFSTLTVSNMSPEDSSIYLCSVERDRRRETQYFGPGTRLLVL.

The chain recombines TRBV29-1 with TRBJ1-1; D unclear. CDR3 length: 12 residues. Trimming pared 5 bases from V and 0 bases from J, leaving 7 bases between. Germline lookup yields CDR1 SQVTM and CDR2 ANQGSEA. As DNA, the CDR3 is TGCAGCGTTACACAAATGAACACTGAAGCTTTCTTT. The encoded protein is CSVTQMNTEAFF.

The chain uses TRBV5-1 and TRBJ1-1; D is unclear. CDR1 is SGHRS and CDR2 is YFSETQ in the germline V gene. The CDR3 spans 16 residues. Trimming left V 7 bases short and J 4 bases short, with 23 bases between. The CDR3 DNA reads TGCGCCAGCGCCCCTCAACTCCGGCAAGCGGCCACTGAAGCTTTCTTT. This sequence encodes CASAPQLRQAATEAFF. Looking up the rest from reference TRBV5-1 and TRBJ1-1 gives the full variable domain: KAGVTQTPRYLIKTRGQQVTLSCSPISGHRSVSWYQQTPGQGLQFLFEYFSETQRNKGNFPGRFSGRQFSNSRSEMNVSTLELGDSALYLCASAPQLRQAATEAFFGQGTRLTVV.

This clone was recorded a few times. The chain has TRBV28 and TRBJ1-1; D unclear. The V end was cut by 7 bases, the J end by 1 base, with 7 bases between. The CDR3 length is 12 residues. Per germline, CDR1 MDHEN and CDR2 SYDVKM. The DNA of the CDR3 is TGTGCCAGCATTGGCAGGAACACTGAAGCTTTCTTT. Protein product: CASIGRNTEAFF.

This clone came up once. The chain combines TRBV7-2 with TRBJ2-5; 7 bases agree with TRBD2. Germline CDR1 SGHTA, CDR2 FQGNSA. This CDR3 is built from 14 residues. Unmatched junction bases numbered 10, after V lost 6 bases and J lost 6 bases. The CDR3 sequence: CASRPGGGSQTQYF. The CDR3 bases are TGTGCCAGCAGGCCGGGCGGCGGGAGCCAGACCCAGTACTTC. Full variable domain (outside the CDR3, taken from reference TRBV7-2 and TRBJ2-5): GAGVSQSPSNKVTEKGKDVELRCDPISGHTALYWYRQSLGQGLEFLIYFQGNSAPDKSGLPSDRFSAERTGGSVSTLTIQRTQQEDSAVYLCASRPGGGSQTQYFGPGTRLLVL.

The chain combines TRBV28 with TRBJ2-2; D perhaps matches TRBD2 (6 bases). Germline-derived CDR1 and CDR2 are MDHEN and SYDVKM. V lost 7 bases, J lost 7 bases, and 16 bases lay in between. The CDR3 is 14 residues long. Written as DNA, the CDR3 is TGTGCCAGCAACCTAGCGCGGAAGGTCGGGGAGCTGTTTTTT. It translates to CASNLARKVGELFF.

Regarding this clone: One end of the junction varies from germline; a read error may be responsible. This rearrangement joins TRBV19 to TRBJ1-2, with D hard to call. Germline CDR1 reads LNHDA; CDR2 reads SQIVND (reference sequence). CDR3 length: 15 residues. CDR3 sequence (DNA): TGTGCCAGTAGTACCCCGGGCTCCCAACCCCTATGGCTTGCCTTC. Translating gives CASSTPGSQPLWLAF.

The CDR3 DNA sequence: TGCGCCAGCAGCAAAGAGTACGAGCAGTACTTC. This encodes CASSKEYEQYF. The V and J genes are TRBV5-1 and TRBJ2-7, with D unresolved. This CDR3 comprises 11 residues. V was pared by 4 bases and J by 4 bases, with 6 bases between. The germline gives CDR1 SGHRS, CDR2 YFSETQ.

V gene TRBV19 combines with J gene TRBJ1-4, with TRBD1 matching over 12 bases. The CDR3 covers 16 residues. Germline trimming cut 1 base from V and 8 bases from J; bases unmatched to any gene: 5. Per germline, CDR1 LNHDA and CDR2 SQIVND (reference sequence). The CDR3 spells CASSIGDRGRGEKLFF. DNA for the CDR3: TGTGCCAGTAGTATAGGGGACAGGGGGCGAGGAGAAAAACTGTTTTTT. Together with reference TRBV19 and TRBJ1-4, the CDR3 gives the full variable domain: DGGITQSPKYLFRKEGQNVTLSCEQNLNHDAMYWYRQDPGQGLRLIYYSQIVNDFQKGDIAEGYSVSREKKESFPLTVTSAQKNPTAFYLCASSIGDRGRGEKLFFGSGTQLSVL.

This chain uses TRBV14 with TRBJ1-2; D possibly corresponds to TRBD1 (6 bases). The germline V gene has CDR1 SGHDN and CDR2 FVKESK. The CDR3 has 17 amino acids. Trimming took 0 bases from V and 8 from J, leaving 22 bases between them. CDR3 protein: CASSQEGWGGRKDGYTF. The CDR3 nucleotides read TGTGCCAGCAGCCAAGAAGGATGGGGGGGCCGGAAGGACGGCTACACCTTC.

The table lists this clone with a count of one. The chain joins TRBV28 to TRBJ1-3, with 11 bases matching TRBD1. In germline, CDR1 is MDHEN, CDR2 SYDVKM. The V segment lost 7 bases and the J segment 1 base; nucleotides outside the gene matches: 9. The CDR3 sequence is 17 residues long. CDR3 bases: TGTGCCAGCACCAAGGACAGGGGGCTCAGATCTGGAAACACCATATATTTT. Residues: CASTKDRGLRSGNTIYF. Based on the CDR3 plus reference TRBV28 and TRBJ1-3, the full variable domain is DVKVTQSSRYLVKRTGEKVFLECVQDMDHENMFWYRQDPGLGLRLIYFSYDVKMKEKGDIPEGYSVSREKKERFSLILESASTNQTSMYLCASTKDRGLRSGNTIYFGEGSWLTVV.

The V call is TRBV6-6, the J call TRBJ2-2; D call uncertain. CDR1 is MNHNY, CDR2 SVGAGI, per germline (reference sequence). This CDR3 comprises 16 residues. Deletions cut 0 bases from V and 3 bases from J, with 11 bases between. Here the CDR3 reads CASSYSDFGDTGELFF. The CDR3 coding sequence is TGTGCCAGCAGTTACTCCGATTTTGGGGACACCGGGGAGCTGTTTTTT.

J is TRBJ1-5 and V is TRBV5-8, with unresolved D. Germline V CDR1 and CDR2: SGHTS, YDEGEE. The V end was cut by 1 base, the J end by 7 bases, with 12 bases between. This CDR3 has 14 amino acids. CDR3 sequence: CASSLSAVRQPQHF. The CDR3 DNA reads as TGTGCCAGCAGCTTGTCGGCCGTTCGGCAGCCCCAGCATTTT.

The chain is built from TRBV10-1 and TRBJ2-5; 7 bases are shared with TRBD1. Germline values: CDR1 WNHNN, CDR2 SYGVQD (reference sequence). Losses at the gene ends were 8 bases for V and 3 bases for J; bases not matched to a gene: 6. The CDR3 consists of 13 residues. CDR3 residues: CASQPQGEETQYF. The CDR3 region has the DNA TGCGCCAGCCAACCCCAGGGGGAAGAGACCCAGTACTTC.

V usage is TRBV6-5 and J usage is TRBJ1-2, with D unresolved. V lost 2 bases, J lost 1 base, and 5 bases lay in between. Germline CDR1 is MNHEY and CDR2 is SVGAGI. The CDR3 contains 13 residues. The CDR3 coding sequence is TGTGCCAGCAGTTACGACTATAACTATGGCTACACCTTC. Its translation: CASSYDYNYGYTF.

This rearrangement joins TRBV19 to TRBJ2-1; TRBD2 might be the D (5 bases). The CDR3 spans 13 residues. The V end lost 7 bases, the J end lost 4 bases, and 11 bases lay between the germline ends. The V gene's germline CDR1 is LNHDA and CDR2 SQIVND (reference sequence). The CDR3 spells CASNSAGYNEQFF. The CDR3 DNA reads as TGTGCCAGTAATAGCGCAGGATACAATGAGCAGTTCTTC.

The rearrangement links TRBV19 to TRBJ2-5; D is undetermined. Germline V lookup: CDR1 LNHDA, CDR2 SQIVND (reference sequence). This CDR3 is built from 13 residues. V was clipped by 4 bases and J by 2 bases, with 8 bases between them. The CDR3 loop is CASSNPYQETQYF. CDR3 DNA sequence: TGTGCCAGTAGTAACCCCTATCAAGAGACCCAGTACTTC.

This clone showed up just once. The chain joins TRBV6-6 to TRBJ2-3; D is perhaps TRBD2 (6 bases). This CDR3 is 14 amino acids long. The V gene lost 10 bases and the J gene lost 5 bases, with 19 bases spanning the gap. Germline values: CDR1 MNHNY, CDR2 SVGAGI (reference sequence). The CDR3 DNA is TGTGCCAAGACGGGACTCCACGACGGAGATACGCAGTATTTT. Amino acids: CAKTGLHDGDTQYF.

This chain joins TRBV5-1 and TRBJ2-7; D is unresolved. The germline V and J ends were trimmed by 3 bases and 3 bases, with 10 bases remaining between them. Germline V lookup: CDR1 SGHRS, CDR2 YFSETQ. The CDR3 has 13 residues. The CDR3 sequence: CASSSRPGYEQYF. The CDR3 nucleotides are TGCGCCAGCAGCTCCAGGCCCGGCTACGAGCAGTACTTC.

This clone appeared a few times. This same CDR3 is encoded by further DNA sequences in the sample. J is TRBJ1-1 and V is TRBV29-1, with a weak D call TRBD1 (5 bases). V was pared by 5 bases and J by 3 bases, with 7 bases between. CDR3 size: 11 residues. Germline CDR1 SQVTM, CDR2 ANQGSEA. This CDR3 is CSVRGDTEAFF. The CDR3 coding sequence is TGCAGCGTTAGGGGAGACACTGAAGCTTTCTTT.

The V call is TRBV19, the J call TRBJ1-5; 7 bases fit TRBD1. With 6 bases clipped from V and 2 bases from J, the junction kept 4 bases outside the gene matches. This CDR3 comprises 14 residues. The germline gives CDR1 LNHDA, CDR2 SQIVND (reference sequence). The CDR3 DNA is TGTGCCAGTAGGCAAACAGGGGGCAATCAGCCCCAGCATTTT. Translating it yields CASRQTGGNQPQHF.

CDR3 in amino acids: CASSLERTVETQYF. The DNA of the CDR3 is TGTGCCAGCAGCTTGGAAAGGACTGTAGAGACCCAGTACTTC. The chain combines TRBV5-6 with TRBJ2-5, with D possibly being TRBD2 (5 bases). Per germline, CDR1 SGHDT and CDR2 YYEEEE. CDR3 length equals 14 residues. Trimming took off 0 bases at V and 4 bases at J, with 10 bases between the two ends.

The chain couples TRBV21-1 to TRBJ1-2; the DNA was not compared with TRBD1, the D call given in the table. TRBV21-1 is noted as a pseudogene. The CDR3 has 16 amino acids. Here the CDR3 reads CASSNRPQGSNYGYTF. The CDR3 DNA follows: TGTGCCAGCAGCAACCGTCCACAGGGCTCTAACTATGGCTACACCTTC.

The CDR3 region is CAWSWSLTAKNIQYF. CDR3 sequence (DNA): TGTGCCTGGAGTTGGTCCCTAACAGCCAAAAACATTCAGTACTTC. The J gene is TRBJ2-4, the V gene TRBV30, with unresolved D. The CDR3 consists of 15 residues. Germline V gives CDR1 GTSNPN, CDR2 SVGIG (reference sequence). With 2 bases removed from V and 0 bases from J, the gap between germline ends came to 11 bases.

The CDR3 DNA reads as TGTGCCATCAGCCTACAGGGGGCTGAAGAGACCCAGTACTTC. Protein: CAISLQGAEETQYF. The rearrangement links TRBV10-3 to TRBJ2-5; TRBD1 matches at 9 bases. Germline-derived CDR1 and CDR2 are ENHRY and SYGVKD. The CDR3 loop spans 14 amino acids. V shed 6 bases, J shed 3 bases, and the junction held 5 bases outside the gene matches.

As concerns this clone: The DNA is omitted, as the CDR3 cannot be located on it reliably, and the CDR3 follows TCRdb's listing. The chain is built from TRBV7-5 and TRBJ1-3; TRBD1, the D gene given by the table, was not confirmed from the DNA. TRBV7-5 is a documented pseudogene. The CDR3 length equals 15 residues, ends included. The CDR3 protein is CVRSPEWAPGNTIYF.

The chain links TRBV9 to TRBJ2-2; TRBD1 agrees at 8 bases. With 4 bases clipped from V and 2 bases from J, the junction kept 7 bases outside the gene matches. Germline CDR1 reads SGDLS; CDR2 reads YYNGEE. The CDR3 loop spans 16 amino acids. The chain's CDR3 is CASSPRTGINTGELFF. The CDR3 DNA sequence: TGTGCCAGCAGCCCCCGGACAGGGATAAACACCGGGGAGCTGTTTTTT.